Sequencing of this T cell receptor (beta chain) was carried out in a study of blood T cell repertoires in COVID-19. In the study overall: Samples came from the United States, Italy and Spain, spanning acute and convalescent COVID-19. PBMCs, B-cell-depleted T cells, or T cells were the source of the cDNA or gDNA that made up the material.

Germline-derived CDR1 and CDR2 are DFQATT and SNEGSKA (reference sequence). The CDR3 sequence is 14 residues long. V lost 3 bases, J lost 9 bases, and 8 bases stayed unmatched. Authors' data handling: The assay estimated nucleated cells by amplifying reference gene primers. Repertoires were generated with immunoSEQ multiplex PCR, while TCRdb's copy carries only in-frame clones and drops some. Clone size and V and J calls were adopted from that table, with D and trimming inferred from the DNA. The data contain roughly 200,000 clones, roughly 88% of them seen just once; the ten biggest clones take up around 5.9%.

The sample was peripheral blood. The chain joins TRBV20-1 to TRBJ2-1; 10 nucleotides agree with TRBD2. The clonotype originates from a woman between 40 and 55 years old who had recovered from COVID-19. CDR3 in amino acids: CSASGLAGVSEQFF. CDR3 coding DNA: TGCAGTGCTAGTGGCCTAGCGGGAGTTAGTGAGCAGTTCTTC.